What follows are 12 T cell receptor beta chains derived from one specimen sequenced in a study of T cell repertoires in cytomegalovirus infection. One entry per CDR3 protein, called by TCRdb with MiXCR from the reads. The sample includes 400,000 or so distinct CDR3 sequences, roughly a third of them seen just once. Sample: PBMCs. These receptors came from a human donor in good health (CMV status not recorded). Some clones in this sample may be carry-over from other donors' samples.

CDR3 DNA: TGCGCCAGCAGTCAATCGACCAGATTCGTCTACGAGCAGTACTTC. This codes for CASSQSTRFVYEQYF. The chain carries TRBV23-1 and TRBJ2-7; no firm D call. TRBV23-1 is sorted into the ORF group, with uncertain function. V dropped 0 bases and J dropped 3 bases, with 12 bases sitting between them. CDR3 length: 15 residues.

The V call is TRBV7-8, the J call TRBJ2-1; D is perhaps TRBD1 (6 bases). The V end lost 5 bases, the J end lost 10 bases, and 21 bases lay between the germline ends. This CDR3 is 15 amino acids long. Germline assignment: CDR1 SGHVS and CDR2 FQNEAQ. CDR3 amino acids: CASSMHRETLGEQFF. CDR3 in DNA: TGTGCCAGCAGCATGCACAGGGAAACCCTCGGAGAGCAGTTCTTC.

The genes are TRBV6-2 or TRBV6-3 and TRBJ2-4; possibly TRBD1 for D (5 bases). Germline CDR1 is MNHEY and CDR2 is SVGEGT. V gave up 11 bases and J gave up 1 base, with 15 bases separating them. The CDR3 spans 14 residues. CDR3 loop: CACAGLLAKNIQYF. In DNA form, the CDR3 reads TGTGCCTGCGCAGGGCTGCTGGCCAAAAACATTCAGTACTTC.

The V call is TRBV14, the J call TRBJ1-5; D gene uncertain. Germline V gene sequence: CDR1 SGHDN, CDR2 FVKESK. This CDR3 comprises 14 residues. V lost 3 bases and J lost 0, with 6 bases in between. The chain's CDR3 is CASSHGSSNQPQHF. In DNA, the CDR3 is TGTGCCAGCAGCCACGGCAGTAGCAATCAGCCCCAGCATTTT.

The genes are TRBV2 and TRBJ1-2; 8 bases align to TRBD1. Germline V gives CDR1 SNHLY, CDR2 FYNNEI. The CDR3 is made up of 16 amino acids. J gave up 4 bases and V 5 bases, and 12 bases lay outside the gene matches. The CDR3 nucleotides are TGTGCCAGCAGTTCCGCTTCCGGGACAGGAATCTATGGCTACACCTTC. Encoded protein: CASSSASGTGIYGYTF. The full variable domain, with the rest looked up from reference TRBV2 and TRBJ1-2, is EPEVTQTPSHQVTQMGQEVILRCVPISNHLYFYWYRQILGQKVEFLVSFYNNEISEKSEIFDDQFSVERPDGSNFTLKIRSTKLEDSAMYFCASSSASGTGIYGYTFGSGTRLTVV.

This chain links TRBV19 with TRBJ2-7, with D possibly matching TRBD1 (6 bases). Trimming shortened V by 3 bases and J by 7 bases, and 16 bases separated the two germline ends. The CDR3 contains 14 residues. CDR1 is LNHDA and CDR2 is SQIVND in the germline V gene (reference sequence). CDR3 nucleotides: TGTGCCAGTAGTATCCGGGACACCTATAAGGAGCAGTACTTC. Its protein product is CASSIRDTYKEQYF. Combining the CDR3 with reference TRBV19 and TRBJ2-7 gives the whole variable domain DGGITQSPKYLFRKEGQNVTLSCEQNLNHDAMYWYRQDPGQGLRLIYYSQIVNDFQKGDIAEGYSVSREKKESFPLTVTSAQKNPTAFYLCASSIRDTYKEQYFGPGTRLTVT.

This clonotype was detected only a few times. V gene TRBV3-1 combines with J gene TRBJ2-7, with D perhaps matching TRBD1 (5 bases). This CDR3 region has 15 residues. The ends were cut back, 0 bases at V and 3 bases at J, with 12 bases in the middle. Germline V gene lookup returns CDR1 LGHDT and CDR2 YNNKEL (reference sequence). The CDR3 reads CASSQDSPGYYEQYF. The DNA of the CDR3 is TGTGCCAGCAGCCAAGACTCCCCAGGGTACTACGAGCAGTACTTC.

The chain couples TRBV7-9 to TRBJ1-1; 7 nucleotides match TRBD1. There are 12 residues in the CDR3. Germline V gene lookup returns CDR1 SEHNR and CDR2 FQNEAQ (reference sequence). V lost 0 bases and J lost 11; bases outside the gene matches: 3. CDR3 region: CASSLAQGWAFF. DNA of the CDR3: TGTGCCAGCAGCTTAGCACAGGGGTGGGCTTTCTTT.

This clonotype was recorded a few times. The rearrangement links TRBV7-2 to TRBJ2-7; maybe TRBD2 (7 bases). CDR1 is SGHTA and CDR2 is FQGNSA in the germline V gene. This CDR3 is 16 amino acids long. V lost 1 base and J 4 bases, leaving 17 bases between the germline ends. In DNA, the CDR3 is TGTGCCAGCAGCTTAGATGGCGGGGGCGCTTTTTACGAGCAGTACTTC. It encodes CASSLDGGGAFYEQYF.

The chain employs TRBV20-1 and TRBJ2-7, with TRBD1 identical over 10 bases. Looked up from germline, CDR1 is DFQATT and CDR2 is SNEGSKA (reference sequence). Unmatched junction bases numbered 6, after V lost 5 bases and J lost 5 bases. The CDR3 sequence is 13 residues long. The CDR3 here is CSAFRDRGHEQYF. The DNA of the CDR3 is TGCAGTGCTTTCCGGGACAGGGGCCACGAGCAGTACTTC.

Ten or more counts support this clonotype. V gene TRBV7-2 combines with J gene TRBJ1-4; D uncertain. This CDR3 has 13 amino acids. Looked up from germline, CDR1 is SGHTA and CDR2 is FQGNSA. V gave up 0 bases and J gave up 5 bases, with 4 bases separating them. In DNA, the CDR3 is TGTGCCAGCAGCTTAGCCGCGAATGAAAAACTGTTTTTT. Translated: CASSLAANEKLFF.

For this clonotype: Just one base apart from a much larger clone, this may be a read error. This chain uses TRBV7-2 with TRBJ2-7; weak D call: TRBD1 (6 bases). CDR1 and CDR2 from the germline V gene are SGHTA and FQGNSA. The CDR3 has 14 amino acids. The CDR3 spells CSSSPWTVSYEQYF. The CDR3 DNA sequence: TGTTCCAGCAGCCCATGGACAGTCTCCTACGAGCAGTACTTC.